This TCR beta chain emerged from a study of cytomegalovirus exposure and HLA in healthy donors. Study-wide results and limits: Most TCR beta V segments were productive about 90% or about 30% of the time in an earlier analysis. It was reported in a later analysis that an Asian-associated ancestry cluster showed fewer N-insertions than the approximately 670-donor mean. Researchers had no immune exposure information except CMV serostatus available. In a later analysis, across HLA loci, associated TCR counts were highest for DRB1, lowest for HLA-C.

The germline gives CDR1 DFQATT, CDR2 SNEGSKA (reference sequence). The CDR3 length is 11 residues. V trimming: 7 bases; J trimming: 7 bases; junction bases outside the gene matches: 3. The PCR was carried out with 60 Vbeta primers and 13 Jbeta primers. Profiled with immunoSEQ multiplex PCR; TCRdb holds only in-frame clones, not every one. The sample shows roughly 150,000 clones, 65% to 80% of them seen only once. This clone has just a few counts. Its antigen is not identified. This chain links TRBV20-1 with TRBJ2-1; 8 nucleotides line up with TRBD2. The receptor was derived from a young man in good health and CMV-seropositive. The sequenced sample was PBMCs. CDR3 sequence: CSGLAYNEQFF. Here the CDR3 DNA reads TGCAGTGGACTAGCGTATAATGAGCAGTTCTTC.